Each of the 27 T cell receptor beta chains below was sequenced from the same sample in a study of blood T cell repertoires in COVID-19. The method was immunoSEQ multiplex PCR; TCRdb's version includes in-frame clones alone and lacks a portion of them. Among 150,000 to 200,000 clones listed, about 90% were seen once. The sample consisted of PBMCs or T cells enriched from blood (not recorded which). The origin of the receptors is a woman in her 50s who had recovered from COVID-19.

This clone was seen once. The V call is TRBV18, the J call TRBJ1-2; no clear D. The CDR3 loop spans 13 amino acids. Trimming left V 3 bases short and J 8 bases short, with 13 bases between. The germline CDR1 and CDR2 sequences are KGHSH and LQKENI. This CDR3 is CASSPGLSIGYTF. Written as DNA, the CDR3 is TGTGCCAGCTCACCTGGACTATCAATCGGCTACACCTTC.

The V and J genes are TRBV6-2 or TRBV6-3 and TRBJ2-1; the match to TRBD1 covers 9 bases. CDR1 is MNHEY and CDR2 is SVGEGT in the germline V gene. J gave up 9 bases and V 2 bases, and 8 bases lay outside the gene matches. The CDR3 sequence is 15 residues long. DNA of the CDR3: TGTGCCAGCAGTTACGGGGACAGGGTTCTCGCTGAGCAGTTCTTC. It encodes CASSYGDRVLAEQFF.

V is TRBV5-4 and J is TRBJ2-1, with D possibly TRBD2 on 6 matching bases. Germline V CDR1 and CDR2: SGHNT, YYREEE (reference sequence). Between the trimmed V and J ends, which lost 5 bases and 5 bases, there was a span of 14 bases. The length of the CDR3 is 14 residues. This CDR3 reads CASRLRLVDNEQFF. In DNA form, the CDR3 reads TGTGCCAGCAGACTGCGACTAGTCGACAATGAGCAGTTCTTC. Supplemented by reference TRBV5-4 and TRBJ2-1, the full variable domain reads ETGVTQSPTHLIKTRGQQVTLRCSSQSGHNTVSWYQQALGQGPQFIFQYYREEENGRGNFPPRFSGLQFPNYSSELNVNALELDDSALYLCASRLRLVDNEQFFGPGTRLTVL.

The rearrangement joins TRBV11-2 to TRBJ1-2; D is unresolved. CDR1 and CDR2 from the germline V gene are SGHAT and FQNNGV. This CDR3 spans 13 amino acids. Deletions cut 5 bases from V and 8 bases from J, with 15 bases between. DNA of the CDR3: TGTGCCAGCAGCATCGGACTGGTCGGGGGCTACACCTTC. It encodes CASSIGLVGGYTF.

The V and J genes are TRBV12-3 or TRBV12-4 and TRBJ2-1; D perhaps matches TRBD2 (6 bases). The V end was cut by 6 bases, the J end by 8 bases, with 14 bases between. The CDR3 runs to 13 residues. The CDR3 is CASRPGTFDEQFF. In DNA form, the CDR3 reads TGTGCCAGCAGGCCCGGGACTTTCGATGAGCAGTTCTTC.

DNA of the CDR3: TGTGCCAGCAGTTACTCGGGGGCTAGCAATCAGCCCCAGCATTTT. It translates to CASSYSGASNQPQHF. The rearrangement links TRBV6-2 or TRBV6-3 to TRBJ1-5; possible D gene TRBD1, 6 bases. Trimming removed 0 bases at V and 0 bases at J, with 6 bases between. CDR3 length equals 15 residues. The V gene's germline CDR1 is MNHEY and CDR2 SVGEGT.

The chain carries TRBV20-1 and TRBJ2-7, with D maybe TRBD2 (6 bases). The germline V gene encodes CDR1 DFQATT and CDR2 SNEGSKA (reference sequence). The CDR3 runs 13 residues. Trimming took 3 bases from V and 2 from J, leaving 11 bases between them. Here the CDR3 reads CSASQAGTYEQYF. The CDR3 DNA is TGCAGTGCTAGTCAAGCGGGTACCTACGAGCAGTACTTC.

This rearrangement joins TRBV18 to TRBJ2-5; 9 positions agree with TRBD1. Per germline, CDR1 KGHSH and CDR2 LQKENI. V dropped 2 bases and J dropped 4; count of bases not matched to a gene: 2. This CDR3 is 14 amino acids long. The CDR3 sequence: CASSPNRGRETQYF. The CDR3 nucleotides read TGTGCCAGCTCACCAAACAGGGGGCGAGAGACCCAGTACTTC.

CDR3 DNA: TGTGCCAGCAGTGAACGAGCGGGAGGTTCCACAGATACGCAGTATTTT. It encodes CASSERAGGSTDTQYF. This chain joins TRBV6-1 and TRBJ2-3; 9 bases are shared with TRBD2. Germline CDR1 MNHNS, CDR2 SASEGT. The CDR3 runs 16 residues. V lost 2 bases to trimming and J lost 2 bases; unmatched junction nucleotides: 5.

J is TRBJ2-1 and V is TRBV7-9, with 10 bases identical to TRBD2. J lost 0 bases, V lost 2 bases, and 10 bases had no gene match. The CDR3 contains 19 residues. Germline V gives CDR1 SEHNR, CDR2 FQNEAQ (reference sequence). The CDR3, as DNA: TGTGCCAGCAGCTTAAACGGACTAGCGGAGTCTAACTCCTACAATGAGCAGTTCTTC. It is translated as CASSLNGLAESNSYNEQFF.

The V call is TRBV29-1, the J call TRBJ2-1, with TRBD2 identical over 14 bases. The CDR3 is 15 residues long. The junction had 9 bases not matched to a gene; V was cut back by 6 bases and J by 8 bases. The germline V gene has CDR1 SQVTM and CDR2 ANQGSEA. CDR3 sequence reads: CSVDGTSGSRDEQFF. As DNA, the CDR3 is TGCAGCGTCGATGGGACTAGCGGGAGTAGGGATGAGCAGTTCTTC.

The V call is TRBV29-1, the J call TRBJ2-3; D unclear. The CDR3 length is 12 residues. Trimming removed 6 bases from V and 0 bases from J, with 7 bases in between. Germline CDR1 reads SQVTM; CDR2 reads ANQGSEA. The CDR3 protein is CSVVTSTDTQYF. CDR3 bases: TGCAGCGTGGTTACTAGCACAGATACGCAGTATTTT.

A word on this clone: The sample carries other DNA sequences with the same CDR3. The chain couples TRBV2 to TRBJ1-1, with 7 positions matching TRBD1. V gave up 6 bases and J gave up 0 bases; unmatched junction bases: 4. This CDR3 region has 14 residues. Germline V gene sequence: CDR1 SNHLY, CDR2 FYNNEI. The CDR3 here is CASRYRGMNTEAFF. As DNA, the CDR3 is TGTGCCAGCAGGTACAGGGGTATGAACACTGAAGCTTTCTTT. Variable domain in full (rest from reference TRBV2 and TRBJ1-1): EPEVTQTPSHQVTQMGQEVILRCVPISNHLYFYWYRQILGQKVEFLVSFYNNEISEKSEIFDDQFSVERPDGSNFTLKIRSTKLEDSAMYFCASRYRGMNTEAFFGQGTRLTVV.

The chain employs TRBV19 and TRBJ1-6; TRBD1 might be the D (6 bases). The CDR3 sequence is 16 residues long. The V gene's germline CDR1 is LNHDA and CDR2 SQIVND (reference sequence). Trimming left V 7 bases short and J 0 bases short, with 13 bases between. This chain's CDR3 is CASKGTQSSYNSPLHF. The CDR3 DNA follows: TGTGCCAGTAAGGGGACACAGAGCTCCTATAATTCACCCCTCCACTTT.

This clone was recorded only once. This sequence joins TRBV13 and TRBJ2-7; a weak D match, TRBD2 (9 bases). This CDR3 has 17 residues. Trimming took 5 bases from V and 2 from J, leaving 22 bases between them. Germline V gives CDR1 PRHDT, CDR2 FYEKMQ (reference sequence). The CDR3 here is CASSTRDRTSDTYEQYF. As DNA, the CDR3 is TGTGCCAGCAGCACCCGGGACAGGACTAGCGATACCTACGAGCAGTACTTC.

This clone was seen more than once but under ten times. J is TRBJ1-1 and V is TRBV10-3; no clear D gene. With 3 bases removed from V and 1 base from J, the gap between germline ends came to 9 bases. Germline V gene data show CDR1 as ENHRY and CDR2 as SYGVKD. The CDR3 is made up of 14 amino acids. The CDR3 is CAISDRGPNTEAFF. The CDR3 coding sequence is TGTGCCATCAGTGACAGAGGGCCGAACACTGAAGCTTTCTTT.

This clone was seen once. This chain joins TRBV19 and TRBJ1-2; unclear D gene. Looked up from germline, CDR1 is LNHDA and CDR2 is SQIVND (reference sequence). The V and J ends lost 7 bases and 4 bases respectively, with 22 bases between them. The CDR3 loop spans 16 amino acids. In DNA form, the CDR3 reads TGTGCCAGTACGGAGCGGAGGGCGGAACCTATCTATGGCTACACCTTC. Its translation is CASTERRAEPIYGYTF.

J is TRBJ2-5 and V is TRBV10-3; 7 bases align to TRBD1. V gave up 3 bases and J gave up 5 bases; unmatched junction bases: 3. This CDR3 comprises 13 residues. CDR1 and CDR2 (germline): ENHRY, SYGVKD. The CDR3 DNA reads TGTGCCATCAGTGATAGGGGGCAGGAGACCCAGTACTTC. Its translation: CAISDRGQETQYF.

This sequence joins TRBV2 and TRBJ2-7, with a possible D match to TRBD2 (5 bases). CDR1 and CDR2 from the germline V gene are SNHLY and FYNNEI. Trimming took off 6 bases at V and 6 bases at J, with 9 bases between the two ends. This CDR3 is 11 amino acids long. The CDR3 loop reads CASRLVGEQYF. The CDR3 bases are TGTGCCAGCAGACTAGTGGGCGAGCAGTACTTC.

V is TRBV11-2 and J is TRBJ2-7, with TRBD2 identical over 8 bases. Germline V lookup: CDR1 SGHAT, CDR2 FQNNGV. CDR3 length: 15 residues. V was pared by 5 bases and J by 2 bases, with 8 bases of the junction left unmatched. The CDR3 protein is CASSPPRTSPYEQYF. The CDR3 DNA follows: TGTGCCAGCAGCCCCCCCCGGACTAGCCCCTACGAGCAGTACTTC. Using reference TRBV11-2 and TRBJ2-7 for the parts outside the CDR3, the full variable domain is EAGVAQSPRYKIIEKRQSVAFWCNPISGHATLYWYQQILGQGPKLLIQFQNNGVVDDSQLPKDRFSAERLKGVDSTLKIQPAKLEDSAVYLCASSPPRTSPYEQYFGPGTRLTVT.

The gene calls are TRBV7-9 and TRBJ1-1; 7 nucleotides line up with TRBD1. This CDR3 has 14 residues. The V and J ends lost 5 bases and 1 base, in that order; junction bases with no gene match: 4. Germline V gene data show CDR1 as SEHNR and CDR2 as FQNEAQ (reference sequence). The CDR3 here is CASSPGTENTEAFF. The CDR3 nucleotides are TGTGCCAGCAGCCCTGGGACAGAGAACACTGAAGCTTTCTTT.

The chain joins TRBV19 to TRBJ2-7, with 15 bases identical to TRBD2. The CDR3 sequence is 17 residues long. With 5 bases clipped from V and 2 bases from J, the junction kept 7 bases outside the gene matches. Germline assignment: CDR1 LNHDA and CDR2 SQIVND (reference sequence). In DNA, the CDR3 is TGTGCCAGTAGTGCGGGACTAGCGGGAGGAGGGACCTACGAGCAGTACTTC. It encodes CASSAGLAGGGTYEQYF.

V usage is TRBV7-9 and J usage is TRBJ1-2; 8 positions match TRBD1. The CDR3 length is 16 residues. The V segment lost 5 bases and the J segment 4 bases; nucleotides outside the gene matches: 12. Germline CDR1 reads SEHNR; CDR2 reads FQNEAQ (reference sequence). CDR3 sequence reads: CASSQTTGEESYGYTF. In DNA, the CDR3 is TGTGCCAGCAGCCAGACGACAGGGGAGGAGAGCTATGGCTACACCTTC.

V usage is TRBV27 and J usage is TRBJ2-3, with D perhaps TRBD2 (5 bases). Trimming pared 10 bases from V and 2 bases from J, leaving 13 bases between. In germline, CDR1 is MNHEY, CDR2 SMNVEV (reference sequence). The CDR3 is 13 amino acids. The DNA for the CDR3 is TGTGCCAACCAGACTAATACCACAGATACGCAGTATTTT. Its translation: CANQTNTTDTQYF.

The chain has TRBV19 and TRBJ2-7; 10 bases are shared with TRBD2. This CDR3 spans 16 amino acids. V dropped 5 bases and J dropped 2; count of bases not matched to a gene: 9. Germline V gives CDR1 LNHDA, CDR2 SQIVND (reference sequence). The CDR3 reads CASSASGSPSPYEQYF. The CDR3, as DNA: TGTGCCAGTAGTGCTAGCGGGAGTCCCTCGCCCTACGAGCAGTACTTC.

The chain links TRBV30 to TRBJ1-3; the D gene is possibly TRBD1 (6 bases). Germline CDR1 GTSNPN, CDR2 SVGIG (reference sequence). V dropped 0 bases and J dropped 4 bases, with 10 bases sitting between them. This CDR3 region has 14 residues. The CDR3 DNA sequence: TGTGCCTGGAGTGTACAGGGTCTCGGAAACACCATATATTTT. Its translation: CAWSVQGLGNTIYF.

The V call is TRBV7-8, the J call TRBJ2-7; D is possibly TRBD1 (5 bases). The V gene lost 0 bases and the J gene lost 0 bases, with 9 bases spanning the gap. This CDR3 is built from 15 residues. Germline CDR1 SGHVS, CDR2 FQNEAQ. In DNA form, the CDR3 reads TGTGCCAGCAGCTTAGCGGTCAGGGCCTCCTACGAGCAGTACTTC. This gives the protein CASSLAVRASYEQYF.